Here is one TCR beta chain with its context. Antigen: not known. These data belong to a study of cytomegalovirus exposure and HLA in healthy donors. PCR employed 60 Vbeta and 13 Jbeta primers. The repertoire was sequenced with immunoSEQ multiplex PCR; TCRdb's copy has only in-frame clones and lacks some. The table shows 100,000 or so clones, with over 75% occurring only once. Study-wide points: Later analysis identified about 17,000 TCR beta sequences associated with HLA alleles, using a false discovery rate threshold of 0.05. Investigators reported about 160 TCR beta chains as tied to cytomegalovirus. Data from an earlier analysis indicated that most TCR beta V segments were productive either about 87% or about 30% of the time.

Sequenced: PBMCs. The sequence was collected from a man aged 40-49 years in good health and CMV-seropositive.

As DNA, the CDR3 is TGCGCCAGCAGCCAAGATGCGGCCGGGCGGGGTTCTGAAGCTTTCTTT. It translates to CASSQDAAGRGSEAFF. The J gene is TRBJ1-1, the V gene TRBV4-1; no definite D call. V was clipped by 0 bases and J by 6 bases, with 17 bases between them. The CDR3 covers 16 residues. Germline V gene data show CDR1 as MGHRA and CDR2 as YSYEKL.